Included here is one T cell receptor beta chain sequence, with context. Antigen: not known. These data are taken from a study of shared clonotypes between healthy human individuals. Study in general: CD4 naive and memory got three plates each, CD8 naive two, CD8 memory one.

The study's findings and limits: It was the few donors that limited the genetic and exposure-history diversity represented. The naive CD4 repertoires of four donors were compared, and approximately 5.3% of clonotypes were shared.

CDR3 size: 18 residues. V lost 0 bases to trimming and J lost 1 base, with 16 bases between them. In germline, CDR1 is SGHTA, CDR2 FQGNSA. When replicate PCRs were run on sorted subsets, they used 150 to 200 ng DNA, approximately 33,000 T cell genomes. Profiling relied on immunoSEQ multiplex PCR, and the TCRdb table lists in-frame clones only, not all of them. The table has around 940,000 clones, around 80% seen once. Sequenced input: memory CD4+ T cells sorted from blood. The subset was: CD45RA-negative fraction. This clonotype originated in a young man in good health. This chain uses TRBV7-2 with TRBJ2-1, with D perhaps given as TRBD1 or TRBD2 (5 bases each). The CDR3 bases are TGTGCCAGCAGCTTAGCGGGGACGGCTAGCACTTCCTACAATGAGCAGTTCTTC. This codes for CASSLAGTASTSYNEQFF.